The 6 T cell receptor beta chains below come from one sample, sequenced in a study of blood T cell repertoires in COVID-19. The protocol was immunoSEQ multiplex PCR, while the TCRdb copy is restricted to in-frame clones and leaves out a portion. Among approximately 290,000 clones listed, roughly 88% were seen once. The material sequenced was peripheral blood. These TCRs come from a human donor with COVID-19, enrolled during active disease. The donor label of this sample is uncertain.

This sequence joins TRBV9 and TRBJ1-2; D is undetermined. CDR3 length: 15 residues. Trimming cost V 0 bases and J 4 bases, with 13 bases left between them. The germline V gene has CDR1 SGDLS and CDR2 YYNGEE. The CDR3 sequence is CASSVDTGALYGYTF. In DNA form, the CDR3 reads TGTGCCAGCAGCGTAGACACGGGAGCCCTCTATGGCTACACCTTC. Supplemented by reference TRBV9 and TRBJ1-2, the full variable domain reads DSGVTQTPKHLITATGQRVTLRCSPRSGDLSVYWYQQSLDQGLQFLIQYYNGEERAKGNILERFSAQQFPDLHSELNLSSLELGDSALYFCASSVDTGALYGYTFGSGTRLTVV.

In its sample, this clone was seen once. J is TRBJ2-7 and V is TRBV28, with D perhaps TRBD2 (5 bases). Germline-derived CDR1 and CDR2 are MDHEN and SYDVKM. The CDR3 has 14 residues. Trimming stripped 7 bases from V and 0 bases from J, with 13 bases between. The CDR3 loop is CASTWPGISYEQYF. The CDR3 coding sequence is TGTGCCAGCACCTGGCCGGGGATCTCCTACGAGCAGTACTTC.

The chain carries TRBV19 and TRBJ2-6; perhaps TRBD1 as D (5 bases). Germline lookup yields CDR1 LNHDA and CDR2 SQIVND (reference sequence). CDR3 length: 15 amino acids. V was trimmed by 3 bases and J by 1 base, leaving 7 bases between them. The CDR3 spells CASSMTASGANVLTF. In DNA, the CDR3 is TGTGCCAGTAGTATGACAGCTTCTGGGGCCAACGTCCTGACTTTC.

CDR3 nucleotide sequence: TGTGCCAGCAGCCCCGCCGCTGGACAGAGCTCCTATAATTCACCCCTCCACTTT. It is translated as CASSPAAGQSSYNSPLHF. J is TRBJ1-6 and V is TRBV7-9; maybe TRBD1 (6 bases). V was clipped by 5 bases and J by 0 bases, with 17 bases between them. This CDR3 has 18 amino acids. CDR1 SEHNR and CDR2 FQNEAQ come from the germline V gene (reference sequence).

The chain combines TRBV5-6 with TRBJ2-3; 11 positions match TRBD2. V shed 2 bases and J 4 bases; nucleotides not matched to a gene: 0. Germline lookup yields CDR1 SGHDT and CDR2 YYEEEE. The CDR3 runs to 14 residues. DNA of the CDR3: TGTGCCAGCAGCTTACTAGCGGGAGCAGATACGCAGTATTTT. Translation gives CASSLLAGADTQYF.

The chain employs TRBV15 and TRBJ1-1; no clear D. CDR1 is LNHNV and CDR2 is YYDKDF in the germline V gene (reference sequence). Trimming left V 5 bases short and J 7 bases short, with 14 bases between. The CDR3 loop spans 13 amino acids. CDR3 bases: TGTGCCACCAGCTTACAGAGTGGTGGTGAAGCTTTCTTT. This codes for CATSLQSGGEAFF. Complete variable domain (other parts from reference TRBV15 and TRBJ1-1): DAMVIQNPRYQVTQFGKPVTLSCSQTLNHNVMYWYQQKSSQAPKLLFHYYDKDFNNEADTPDNFQSRRPNTSFCFLDIRSPGLGDTAMYLCATSLQSGGEAFFGQGTRLTVV.